Below are 18 T cell receptor beta chains sequenced from a single sample in a study of control samples from healthy donors and cancer patients (dated by TCRdb to the early 2020s). The method was the immunoSEQ multiplex PCR assay. Sourced from immuneACCESS, this table was stored by TCRdb with only in-frame sequences that have V and J called. A share of the clones is absent; for the studies checked, an unresolved V gene accounts for under half, and the remainder has no known explanation. The sample includes approximately 49,000 clones, with roughly 90% observed a single time. The ten largest make up about 1.4% of the sample. The specimen sequenced was PBMCs. All receptors come from a man aged 40-49 years with colorectal cancer.

The J gene is TRBJ2-1, the V gene TRBV7-2; 12 nucleotides align to TRBD2. Germline CDR1 is SGHTA and CDR2 is FQGNSA. There are 15 residues in the CDR3. After removal of 4 bases from V and 4 bases from J, the junction contained 2 bases not matched to a gene. CDR3 sequence reads: CASSSGLAGYNEQFF. Here the CDR3 DNA reads TGTGCCAGCAGCTCGGGACTAGCGGGTTACAATGAGCAGTTCTTC.

This chain uses TRBV27 with TRBJ1-2, with a weak D call TRBD1 (5 bases). The CDR3 consists of 14 residues. Trimming pared 2 bases from V and 5 bases from J, leaving 12 bases between. CDR1 and CDR2 from the germline V gene are MNHEY and SMNVEV (reference sequence). CDR3 in DNA: TGTGCCAGCAGTTTAGCAGGGCGGGGATATGGCTACACCTTC. Its protein product is CASSLAGRGYGYTF.

CDR3 in amino acids: CASTNRRYSGDTQYF. The CDR3 nucleotides read TGTGCCAGTACTAATAGGAGGTACAGTGGGGATACGCAGTATTTT. This rearrangement joins TRBV19 to TRBJ2-3; TRBD2 might be the D (5 bases). V shed 7 bases and J shed 6 bases, with 20 bases lying between them. Germline V gene data show CDR1 as LNHDA and CDR2 as SQIVND (reference sequence). The CDR3 contains 15 residues.

This chain connects TRBV18 to TRBJ2-5; D gene uncertain. V lost 3 bases and J 0 bases, leaving 8 bases between the germline ends. CDR3 length equals 14 residues. The V gene's germline CDR1 is KGHSH and CDR2 LQKENI. The CDR3 here is CASSPASDQETQYF. CDR3 in DNA: TGTGCCAGCTCACCGGCCTCCGACCAAGAGACCCAGTACTTC.

This chain joins TRBV12-3 or TRBV12-4 and TRBJ2-2; D is uncertain. Trimming stripped 3 bases from V and 6 bases from J, with 5 bases between. CDR3 size: 12 residues. The CDR3 region is CASSFSAGELFF. In DNA, the CDR3 is TGTGCCAGCAGTTTTTCCGCCGGGGAGCTGTTTTTT.

The chain links TRBV5-8 to TRBJ2-7, with 10 bases that match TRBD1. The CDR3 loop spans 15 amino acids. The V and J ends lost 3 bases and 3 bases, in that order; junction bases with no gene match: 6. Looked up from germline, CDR1 is SGHTS and CDR2 is YDEGEE. CDR3 in DNA: TGTGCCAGCAGCTCACCGGGACAGGGGCTCTACGAGCAGTACTTC. It specifies CASSSPGQGLYEQYF.

This sequence joins TRBV11-3 and TRBJ2-1; TRBD2 matches at 8 bases. Germline CDR1 SGHNT, CDR2 YENEEA. The V and J ends lost 5 bases and 4 bases, in that order; junction bases with no gene match: 13. The CDR3 has 17 residues. This CDR3 reads CASSRDLAGVGYNEQFF. CDR3 nucleotides: TGTGCCAGCAGCCGAGATCTAGCGGGCGTTGGATACAATGAGCAGTTCTTC.

A word on this clone: Compared with germline, one end of the junction differs, possibly owing to a read error. J is TRBJ2-7 and V is TRBV6-5; the match to TRBD2 covers 12 bases. In germline, CDR1 is MNHEY, CDR2 SVGAGI. The CDR3 is made up of 13 amino acids. The chain's CDR3 is CASSPTSGGRLDF. The CDR3 nucleotides read TGTGCCAGCAGTCCGACTAGCGGGGGACGACTAGACTTC.

The chain carries TRBV5-1 and TRBJ2-1; D gene unclear. Deletions cut 6 bases from V and 4 bases from J, with 11 bases between. The germline CDR1 and CDR2 sequences are SGHRS and YFSETQ. CDR3 length: 13 residues. CDR3 sequence (DNA): TGCGCCAGCACCTCCCCGGCGTACAATGAGCAGTTCTTC. It is translated as CASTSPAYNEQFF.

In its sample, this clone was seen once. The V and J genes are TRBV14 and TRBJ2-7, with no clear D. V dropped 1 base and J dropped 7 bases, with 8 bases sitting between them. In germline, CDR1 is SGHDN, CDR2 FVKESK. The CDR3 loop spans 12 amino acids. The CDR3 sequence is CASSQAEWEQYF. CDR3 bases: TGTGCCAGCAGCCAAGCGGAGTGGGAGCAGTACTTC. Based on the CDR3 plus reference TRBV14 and TRBJ2-7, the full variable domain is EAGVTQFPSHSVIEKGQTVTLRCDPISGHDNLYWYRRVMGKEIKFLLHFVKESKQDESGMPNNRFLAERTGGTYSTLKVQPAELEDSGVYFCASSQAEWEQYFGPGTRLTVT.

J is TRBJ2-3 and V is TRBV6-5, with 7 bases matching TRBD2. This CDR3 has 13 amino acids. In germline, CDR1 is MNHEY, CDR2 SVGAGI. The J segment lost 2 bases and the V segment lost 10 bases, leaving 6 bases of the junction unmatched. The CDR3 reads CATGLVYTDTQYF. As DNA, the CDR3 is TGTGCCACTGGACTAGTCTACACAGATACGCAGTATTTT.

This clone was detected once. The chain uses TRBV7-2 and TRBJ2-5; D is perhaps TRBD2 (5 bases). CDR1 is SGHTA and CDR2 is FQGNSA in the germline V gene. This CDR3 spans 15 amino acids. V was pared by 1 base and J by 3 bases, with 12 bases between. The chain's CDR3 is CASSLGGGGKETQYF. The CDR3 nucleotides read TGTGCCAGCAGCTTAGGCGGTGGAGGAAAAGAGACCCAGTACTTC.

V is TRBV12-3 or TRBV12-4 and J is TRBJ1-1; D remains unclear. Deletions cut 6 bases from V and 4 bases from J, with 9 bases between. The CDR3 length is 12 residues. This chain's CDR3 is CASRFVGTEAFF. CDR3 DNA sequence: TGTGCCAGCAGATTCGTGGGCACTGAAGCTTTCTTT.

The chain couples TRBV4-1 to TRBJ2-5; 7 positions match TRBD1. The CDR3 spans 18 residues. CDR1 and CDR2 from the germline V gene are MGHRA and YSYEKL. The V and J ends lost 1 base and 2 bases, in that order; junction bases with no gene match: 13. Here the CDR3 reads CASSQAARASTGQETQYF. The CDR3 nucleotides read TGCGCCAGCAGCCAAGCTGCTCGCGCTTCGACAGGGCAAGAGACCCAGTACTTC.

The chain links TRBV4-2 to TRBJ1-4, with 10 positions matching TRBD1. The J segment lost 5 bases and the V segment lost 2 bases, leaving 5 bases of the junction unmatched. CDR1 and CDR2 from the germline V gene are LGHNA and YNFKEQ. CDR3 size: 16 residues. The CDR3: CASSQPKTGGNEKLFF. The CDR3 nucleotides are TGTGCCAGCAGCCAACCTAAGACAGGGGGCAATGAAAAACTGTTTTTT.

This clone was recorded once. The chain carries TRBV7-8 and TRBJ2-1, with TRBD2 matching 9 bases. The V and J ends lost 6 bases and 0 bases, in that order; junction bases with no gene match: 3. The germline gives CDR1 SGHVS, CDR2 FQNEAQ. This CDR3 contains 15 residues. The CDR3, as DNA: TGTGCCAGCAGGCATAGCGGGAGCTCCTACAATGAGCAGTTCTTC. Protein sequence: CASRHSGSSYNEQFF. Full variable domain (outside the CDR3, taken from reference TRBV7-8 and TRBJ2-1): GAGVSQSPRYKVAKRGQDVALRCDPISGHVSLFWYQQALGQGPEFLTYFQNEAQLDKSGLPSDRFFAERPEGSVSTLKIQRTQQEDSAVYLCASRHSGSSYNEQFFGPGTRLTVL.

This clone was counted only a few times. The V call is TRBV7-9, the J call TRBJ2-7, with 7 positions matching TRBD1. The CDR3 covers 12 residues. With 5 bases clipped from V and 6 bases from J, the junction kept 4 bases outside the gene matches. The V gene's germline CDR1 is SEHNR and CDR2 FQNEAQ (reference sequence). In nucleotides, the CDR3 is TGTGCCAGCAGCGAGACAGGGATCGAGCAGTACTTC. This codes for CASSETGIEQYF.

The chain employs TRBV6-5 and TRBJ2-3, with a weak D call TRBD2 (6 bases). The germline CDR1 and CDR2 sequences are MNHEY and SVGAGI. This CDR3 is 15 amino acids long. The germline V and J ends were trimmed by 5 bases and 2 bases, with 14 bases remaining between them. The CDR3 DNA reads as TGTGCCAGCAGTCCCCGCCGCGGGACCACAGATACGCAGTATTTT. Protein product: CASSPRRGTTDTQYF.